This T cell receptor beta chain emerged from a study of blood T cell repertoires in COVID-19. Seattle cases were enrolled at active infection and followed longitudinally. Some clones are missing from TCRdb's copy, which holds only in-frame ones; the method was immunoSEQ multiplex PCR. The table has 10,000 to 15,000 clones, roughly 72% seen once. The CDR3 length is 16 residues. The germline gives CDR1 SGHTA, CDR2 FQGTGA. V lost 6 bases and J lost 3; bases outside the gene matches: 5. This TCR came from a man in his sixties with COVID-19, enrolled during active disease. What was sequenced was peripheral blood. V is TRBV7-3 and J is TRBJ2-2, with 12 positions matching TRBD2. In DNA form, the CDR3 reads TGTGCCAGCAGTCAAGGACTAGCGGGATACACCGGGGAGCTGTTTTTT. This translates into CASSQGLAGYTGELFF.